The 10 T cell receptor beta chains listed next were all sequenced from one sample in a study of T cells in Graves' hyperthyroidism and ophthalmopathy. RNA transcripts gave rise to amplified TCR beta CDR3 regions. The TCR CDR3 was amplified in a first-round RT-PCR using the HTBI primer set. TCRdb reanalysed the multiplex PCR reads using MiXCR and keeps one entry per CDR3 protein. The data show 300,000 or so distinct CDR3 sequences, approximately 18% seen once. Specimen: blood. The receptors come from a woman aged 50 to 65 with Graves' hyperthyroidism.

The chain is built from TRBV9 and TRBJ1-1; D may be TRBD1 (6 bases). The CDR3 is 13 residues long. The germline V and J ends were trimmed by 4 bases and 3 bases, with 10 bases remaining between them. Per germline, CDR1 SGDLS and CDR2 YYNGEE. CDR3 loop: CASSLKGDTEAFF. CDR3 nucleotides: TGTGCCAGCAGCCTGAAGGGGGACACTGAAGCTTTCTTT.

This clonotype was counted a few times. DNA of the CDR3: TGTGCCAGCAGCTCAACAGGACTAGCGGCGGGCCTATACCTCACAGATACGCAGTATTTT. This sequence encodes CASSSTGLAAGLYLTDTQYF. V and J are TRBV5-6 and TRBJ2-3, with 10 nucleotides matching TRBD2. V dropped 3 bases and J dropped 2; count of bases not matched to a gene: 18. The CDR3 runs 20 residues. The germline CDR1 and CDR2 sequences are SGHDT and YYEEEE.

This clonotype turned up a few times. The CDR3 reads CSATSGGNTGELFF. In nucleotides, the CDR3 is TGCAGTGCTACCAGCGGGGGCAACACCGGGGAGCTGTTTTTT. This chain links TRBV20-1 with TRBJ2-2, with TRBD2 matching over 8 bases. In germline, CDR1 is DFQATT, CDR2 SNEGSKA (reference sequence). Germline trimming cut 4 bases from V and 2 bases from J; bases unmatched to any gene: 3. This CDR3 region has 14 residues.

This clonotype was detected only a few times. The J gene is TRBJ2-1, the V gene TRBV9, with 7 bases that match TRBD2. The J segment lost 10 bases and the V segment lost 0 bases, leaving 10 bases of the junction unmatched. The CDR3 spans 15 residues. Germline V gene lookup returns CDR1 SGDLS and CDR2 YYNGEE. The CDR3 bases are TGTGCCAGCAGCGTAGGGGGCGGGGGAAATCCCGAGCAGTTCTTC. As protein: CASSVGGGGNPEQFF.

This chain's CDR3 is CASGPQGADTEAFF. The CDR3 DNA reads as TGTGCCAGCGGGCCCCAGGGGGCTGACACTGAAGCTTTCTTT. The genes are TRBV27 and TRBJ1-1; 8 positions match TRBD1. The CDR3 consists of 14 residues. With V trimmed by 8 bases and J by 3 bases, 8 bases remained unmatched. Germline V lookup: CDR1 MNHEY, CDR2 SMNVEV (reference sequence).

Many counts were recorded for this clonotype. V gene TRBV28 combines with J gene TRBJ1-2; unclear D gene. Germline CDR1 is MDHEN and CDR2 is SYDVKM. The V and J ends lost 5 bases and 0 bases respectively, with 19 bases between them. This CDR3 contains 17 residues. CDR3 in DNA: TGTGCCAGCAGTACGTTCAGGATTGACAACGCTAACTATGGCTACACCTTC. Residues: CASSTFRIDNANYGYTF.

This rearrangement joins TRBV15 to TRBJ1-1; 7 bases are a match to TRBD1. Germline V gives CDR1 LNHNV, CDR2 YYDKDF (reference sequence). The V and J ends lost 6 bases and 0 bases, in that order; junction bases with no gene match: 7. The CDR3 has 15 residues. The CDR3 here is CATRSGGVLNTEAFF. The DNA for the CDR3 is TGTGCCACCAGGTCAGGGGGGGTTTTGAACACTGAAGCTTTCTTT. Based on the CDR3 plus reference TRBV15 and TRBJ1-1, the full variable domain is DAMVIQNPRYQVTQFGKPVTLSCSQTLNHNVMYWYQQKSSQAPKLLFHYYDKDFNNEADTPDNFQSRRPNTSFCFLDIRSPGLGDTAMYLCATRSGGVLNTEAFFGQGTRLTVV.

This clonotype was observed a handful of times. The V and J genes are TRBV7-2 and TRBJ2-1, with D possibly matching TRBD2 (6 bases). V lost 4 bases and J 1 base, leaving 11 bases between the germline ends. The CDR3 is 15 amino acids. From germline, CDR1 is SGHTA and CDR2 FQGNSA. For the CDR3, the DNA is TGTGCCAGCAGCTGGGGACTCCGATCCTACAATGAGCAGTTCTTC. Translating it yields CASSWGLRSYNEQFF.

In its sample, this clonotype was seen a few times. The chain couples TRBV10-3 to TRBJ2-7; D is undetermined. V lost 7 bases and J 4 bases, leaving 17 bases between the germline ends. This CDR3 has 14 residues. In germline, CDR1 is ENHRY, CDR2 SYGVKD. The CDR3 nucleotides read TGTGCCATCACCTCGGACGGCGGTGTATACGAGCAGTACTTC. Protein sequence: CAITSDGGVYEQYF.

The rearrangement links TRBV12-3 or TRBV12-4 to TRBJ2-5; maybe TRBD2 (7 bases). V lost 3 bases and J 5 bases, leaving 16 bases between the germline ends. This CDR3 contains 15 residues. CDR3 bases: TGTGCCAGCAGTTTTGAAGGGGGGGCATACGAGACCCAGTACTTC. It codes for CASSFEGGAYETQYF.